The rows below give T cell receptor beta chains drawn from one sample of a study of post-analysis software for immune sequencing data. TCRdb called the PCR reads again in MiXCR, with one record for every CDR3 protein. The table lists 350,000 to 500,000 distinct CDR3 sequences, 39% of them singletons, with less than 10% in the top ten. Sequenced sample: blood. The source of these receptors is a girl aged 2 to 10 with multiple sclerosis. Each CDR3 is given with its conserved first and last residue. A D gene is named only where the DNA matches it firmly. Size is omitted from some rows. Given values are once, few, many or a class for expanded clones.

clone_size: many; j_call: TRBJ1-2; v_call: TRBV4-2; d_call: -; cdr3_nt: TGTGCCAGCAGCCCGGCAGTAACAAACTATGGCTACACCTTC; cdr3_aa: CASSPAVTNYGYTF
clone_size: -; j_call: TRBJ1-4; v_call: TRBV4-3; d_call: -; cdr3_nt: TGCGCCAGCAGCCAAGAGGGAGGCGGCGGAGCAAATGAAAAACTGTTTTTT; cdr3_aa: CASSQEGGGGANEKLFF
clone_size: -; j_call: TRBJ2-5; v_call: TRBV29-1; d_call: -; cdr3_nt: TGCAGCGCTGGACCAACGACGGACGGTCGAGAGACCCAGTACTTC; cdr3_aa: CSAGPTTDGRETQYF
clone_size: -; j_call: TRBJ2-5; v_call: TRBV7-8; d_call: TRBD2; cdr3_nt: TGTGCCAGCAGCTTAGCTTATGGTCGGGCTAGCGGGGTCCAAGAGACCCAGTACTTC; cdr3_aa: CASSLAYGRASGVQETQYF
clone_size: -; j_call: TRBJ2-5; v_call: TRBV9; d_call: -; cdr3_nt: TGTGCCAGCAGCGTAGACGGATACCAAGAGACCCAGTACTTC; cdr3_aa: CASSVDGYQETQYF
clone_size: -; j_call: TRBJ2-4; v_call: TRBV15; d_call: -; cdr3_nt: TGTGCCACCAGCAGAGAGGATGGGAGGGCCAAAAACATTCAGTACTTC; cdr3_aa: CATSREDGRAKNIQYF
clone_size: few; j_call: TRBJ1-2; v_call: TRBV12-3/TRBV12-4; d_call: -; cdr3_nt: TGTGCCAGCAGTTTATCCAGGGGCTATGGCTACACCTTC; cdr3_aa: CASSLSRGYGYTF
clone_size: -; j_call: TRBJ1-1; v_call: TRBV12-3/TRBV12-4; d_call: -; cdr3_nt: TGCGCCTCAGAGCCGTTAGAAGTCCCATTCACTGAAGCTTTCTTT; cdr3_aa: CASEPLEVPFTEAFF
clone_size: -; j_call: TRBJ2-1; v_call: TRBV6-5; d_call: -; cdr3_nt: TGTGCCAGCACCTCCTTCGGGACTGCCAATGAGCAGTTCTTC; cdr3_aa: CASTSFGTANEQFF
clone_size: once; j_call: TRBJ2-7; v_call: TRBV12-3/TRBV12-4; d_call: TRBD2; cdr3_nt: TGTGCCAGCAGTCAAAATGGGAGGGGAACCTCCTACGAGCAGTACTTC; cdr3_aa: CASSQNGRGTSYEQYF
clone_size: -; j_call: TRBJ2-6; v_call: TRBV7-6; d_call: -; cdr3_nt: TGTGCCAGCAGCCAAGGAGAACCGGGTGTCCTGACTTTC; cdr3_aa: CASSQGEPGVLTF
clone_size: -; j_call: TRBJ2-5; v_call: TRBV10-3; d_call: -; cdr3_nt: TGTGCCTCCCAAGGGCAGCAAGAGACCCAGTACTTC; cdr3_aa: CASQGQQETQYF
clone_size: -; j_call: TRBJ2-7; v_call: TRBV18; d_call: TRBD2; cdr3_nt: TGTGCCAGCTCACCTCTGGACTGTACTAGCGCCCACTCCTACGAGCAGTACTTC; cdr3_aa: CASSPLDCTSAHSYEQYF
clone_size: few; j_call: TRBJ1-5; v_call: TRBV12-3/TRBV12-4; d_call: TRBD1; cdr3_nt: TGTGCCAGCAGTCCGCGGGACAGGGGGAGCAATCAGCCCCAGCATTTT; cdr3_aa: CASSPRDRGSNQPQHF
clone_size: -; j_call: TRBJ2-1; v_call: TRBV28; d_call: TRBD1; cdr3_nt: TGTGCCAGCAGTCCCCGTGGGACAGGGATCTACAATGAGCAGTTCTTC; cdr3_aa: CASSPRGTGIYNEQFF
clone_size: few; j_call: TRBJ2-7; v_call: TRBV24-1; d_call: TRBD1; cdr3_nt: TGTGCCACCAGTGCCGGACAGGGAACCTACGAGCAGTACTTC; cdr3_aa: CATSAGQGTYEQYF
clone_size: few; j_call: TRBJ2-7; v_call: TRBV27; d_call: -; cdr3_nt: TGTGCCAGCAGTTTACTAAGGTCGCAGGGAGTCTACGAGCAGTACTTC; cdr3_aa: CASSLLRSQGVYEQYF
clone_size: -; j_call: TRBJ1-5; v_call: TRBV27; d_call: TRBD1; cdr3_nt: TGTGCCAGCAGTTTTCGGCAGGGGGGTCAGCCCCAGCATTTT; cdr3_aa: CASSFRQGGQPQHF
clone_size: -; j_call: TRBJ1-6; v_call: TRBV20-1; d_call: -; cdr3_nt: TGCAGTGTCCCCGAGGAAACCTCCTATAATTCACCCCTCCACTTT; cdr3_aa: CSVPEETSYNSPLHF
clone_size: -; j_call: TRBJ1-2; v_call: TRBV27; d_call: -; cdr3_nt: TGTGCCAGCAGTCCGGGGGCGCGGGTCGACTATGGCTACACCTTC; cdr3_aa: CASSPGARVDYGYTF
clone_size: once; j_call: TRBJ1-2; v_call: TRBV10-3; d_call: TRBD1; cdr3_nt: TGTGCCATCGGCACAGGGGAAAACTCCTATGGCTACACCTTC; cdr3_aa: CAIGTGENSYGYTF
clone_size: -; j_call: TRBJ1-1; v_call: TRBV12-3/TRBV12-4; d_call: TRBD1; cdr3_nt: TGTGCCAGCACCTTGGACAGGATCACTGAAGCTTTCTTT; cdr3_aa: CASTLDRITEAFF
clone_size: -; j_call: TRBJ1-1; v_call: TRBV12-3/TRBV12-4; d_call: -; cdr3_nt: TGTGCCAGCGAGACAGGTTACAACACTGAAGCTTTCTTT; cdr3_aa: CASETGYNTEAFF
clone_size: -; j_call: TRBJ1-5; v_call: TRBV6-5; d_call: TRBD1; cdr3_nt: TGTGCCAGCAGTTTGGACAGGGATGGGACCCAGCCCCAGCATTTT; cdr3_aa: CASSLDRDGTQPQHF
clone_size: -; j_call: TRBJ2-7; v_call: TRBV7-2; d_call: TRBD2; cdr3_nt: TGTGCCAGCAGCTTAGTCTGGACTAGCGGGAGCGAGCAGTACTTC; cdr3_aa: CASSLVWTSGSEQYF
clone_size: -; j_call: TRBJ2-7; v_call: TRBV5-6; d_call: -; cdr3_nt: TGTGCCAGCAGCTTGGTCATAAGGTCCGACGAGCAGTACTTC; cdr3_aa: CASSLVIRSDEQYF
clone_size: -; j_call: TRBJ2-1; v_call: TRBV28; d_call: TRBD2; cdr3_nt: TGTGCCAGCAGTTCTCCCGGGAGGGACAATGAGCAGTTCTTC; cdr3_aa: CASSSPGRDNEQFF
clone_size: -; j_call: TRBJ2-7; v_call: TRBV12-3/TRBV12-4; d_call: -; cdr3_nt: TGTGCCAGCACCCGAGACCCCGGGGACTCCTACGGGCAGTACTTC; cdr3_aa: CASTRDPGDSYGQYF
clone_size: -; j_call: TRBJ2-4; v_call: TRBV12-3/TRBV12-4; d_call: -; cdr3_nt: TGTGCCGGCAGTTTTGGGGGGGCGGCCAAAAACATTCAGTACTTC; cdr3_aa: CAGSFGGAAKNIQYF
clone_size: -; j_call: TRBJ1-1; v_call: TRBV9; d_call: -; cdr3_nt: TGTGCCAGCAGGGTCGGGCCAAGCTTGAACACTGAAGCTTTCTTT; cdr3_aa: CASRVGPSLNTEAFF
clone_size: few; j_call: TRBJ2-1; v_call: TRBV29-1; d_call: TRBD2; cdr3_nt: TGCAGCGTTAGGAAGCGGGGGGCTCTTAATGAGCAGTTCTTC; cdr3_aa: CSVRKRGALNEQFF
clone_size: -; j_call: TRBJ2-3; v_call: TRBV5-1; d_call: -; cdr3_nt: TGCGCCAGCAGCTTTCGGCTGGAGGGAGATACGCAGTATTTT; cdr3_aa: CASSFRLEGDTQYF
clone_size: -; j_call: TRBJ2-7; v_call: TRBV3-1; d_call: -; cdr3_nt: TGTGCCAGCAGCCAAGGGGGAGCTGGGAATTTAGACGAGCAGTACTTC; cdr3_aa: CASSQGGAGNLDEQYF
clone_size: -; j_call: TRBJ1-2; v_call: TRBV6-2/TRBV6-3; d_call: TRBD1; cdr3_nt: TGTGCCAGCAGTAGCCCCTGGACAGGGCGAGCTAACTATGGCTACACCTTC; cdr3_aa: CASSSPWTGRANYGYTF
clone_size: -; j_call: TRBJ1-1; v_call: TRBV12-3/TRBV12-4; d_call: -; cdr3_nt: TGTGCCAGCAGTTTATCTGGCAGGAACACTGAAGCTTTCTTT; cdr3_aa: CASSLSGRNTEAFF
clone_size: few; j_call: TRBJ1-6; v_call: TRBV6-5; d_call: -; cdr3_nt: TGTGCCAGCAGTTACGTGGGCAGCTATAATTCACCCCTCCACTTT; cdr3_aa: CASSYVGSYNSPLHF
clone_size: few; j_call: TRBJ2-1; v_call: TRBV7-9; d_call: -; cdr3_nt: TGTGCCAGCACTACTCAACAGGGAGACGAGCAGTTCTTC; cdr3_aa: CASTTQQGDEQFF
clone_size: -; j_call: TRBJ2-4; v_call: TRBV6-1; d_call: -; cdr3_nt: TGTGCCAGCAGCCCGAGGGGTAGGGTGGCCAAAAACATTCAGTACTTC; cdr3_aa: CASSPRGRVAKNIQYF
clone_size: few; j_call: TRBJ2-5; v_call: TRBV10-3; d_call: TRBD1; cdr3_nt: TGTGCCATCAGAGGGACAGAAGAGACCCAGTACTTC; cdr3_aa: CAIRGTEETQYF
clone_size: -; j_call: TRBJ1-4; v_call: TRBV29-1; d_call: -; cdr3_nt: TGCAGCGTCGGTGACAGAATGGGAGAAAAACTGTTTTTT; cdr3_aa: CSVGDRMGEKLFF
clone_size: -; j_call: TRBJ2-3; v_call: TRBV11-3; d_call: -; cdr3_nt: TGTGCCAGCAGCGCGCTCCCCTCTTTGGGAGATACGCAGTATTTT; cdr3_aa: CASSALPSLGDTQYF
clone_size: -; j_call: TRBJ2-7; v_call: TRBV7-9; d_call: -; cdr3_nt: TGTGCCAGCAGCTCTGGGGTCTCCTACGAGCAGTACTTC; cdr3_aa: CASSSGVSYEQYF
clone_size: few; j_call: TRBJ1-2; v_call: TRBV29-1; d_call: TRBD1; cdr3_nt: TGCAGCGTTGAGTCTTCTGGGATCAGGGGGCCCTTGGGGGGCTACACCTTC; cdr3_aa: CSVESSGIRGPLGGYTF
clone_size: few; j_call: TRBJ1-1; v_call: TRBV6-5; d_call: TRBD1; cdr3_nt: TGTGCCAGCAGTTGGGACAGGGTGAACACTGAAGCTTTCTTT; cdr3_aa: CASSWDRVNTEAFF
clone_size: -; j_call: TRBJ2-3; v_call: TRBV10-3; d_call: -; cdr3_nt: TGTGCCATCACCCAAGGACCATTTAACACAGATACGCAGTATTTT; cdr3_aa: CAITQGPFNTDTQYF
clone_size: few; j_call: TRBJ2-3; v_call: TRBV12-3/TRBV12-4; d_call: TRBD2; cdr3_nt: TGTGCCAGCAGAAGATGGACTAGCGGGAGCCCAGATACGCAGTATTTT; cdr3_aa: CASRRWTSGSPDTQYF
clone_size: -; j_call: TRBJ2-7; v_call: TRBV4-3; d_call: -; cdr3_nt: TGCGCCAGCAGCCAAGATACTTTCGGGGTATCCTACGAGCAGTACTTC; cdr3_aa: CASSQDTFGVSYEQYF